This TCR beta chain was retrieved from a study of blood T cell repertoires in COVID-19. Study as a whole: The analysed material was cDNA or gDNA that came from T cells, B-cell-depleted T cells, or PBMCs.

The germline V gene has CDR1 SGHRS and CDR2 YFSETQ. The CDR3 is made up of 17 amino acids. V lost 0 bases and J lost 3, with 16 bases in between. TCRdb's copy holds only in-frame clones and misses some; the assay was immunoSEQ multiplex PCR. Of fewer than 120,000 clones listed, roughly four fifths are singletons. The sample taken for sequencing was peripheral blood. The chain links TRBV5-1 to TRBJ2-1; D is possibly TRBD1 (6 bases). The TCR sequence derives from a woman between 55 and 75 years old with acute or convalescent COVID-19. The CDR3 coding sequence is TGCGCCAGCAGCTTGGTGCCGCTTGGGACAAACTACAATGAGCAGTTCTTC. It encodes CASSLVPLGTNYNEQFF. The entire variable domain, with the rest obtained from reference TRBV5-1 and TRBJ2-1, is as follows: KAGVTQTPRYLIKTRGQQVTLSCSPISGHRSVSWYQQTPGQGLQFLFEYFSETQRNKGNFPGRFSGRQFSNSRSEMNVSTLELGDSALYLCASSLVPLGTNYNEQFFGPGTRLTVL.